This T cell receptor beta chain was identified during a study of blood T cells in healthy people across ages. Study at large: Using template switching, researchers captured about one barcoded beta molecule for each two T cells. The study's findings and limits: Age advanced and TCR beta diversity per million T cells fell, roughly linearly.

This clonotype was counted a single time. Its antigen is currently unknown. This CDR3 has 15 residues. V shed 7 bases and J 1 base; nucleotides not matched to a gene: 8. Through a sample-barcoded 5' primer and a J-beta primer mix, a second PCR was run for roughly 7 to 11 cycles. MiXCR, run by TCRdb on the 5' RACE reads, gives a single entry per CDR3 protein. The table has some 1,500,000 distinct CDR3 sequences, roughly 43% seen once. The sample taken for sequencing was blood. The sequence derives from a woman aged 18-29 years in good health. The J gene is TRBJ2-3, the V gene TRBV12-3 or TRBV12-4; 7 bases are a match to TRBD2. The CDR3 DNA reads as TGTGCCAGCAAATCGAGCGGGGTCGGCACAGATACGCAGTATTTT. It yields the protein CASKSSGVGTDTQYF.